These 19 T cell receptor beta chains were all obtained from the same sample, sequenced in a study of T cells in Graves' hyperthyroidism and ophthalmopathy. TCR beta CDR3 sequences were amplified from RNA transcripts. An initial round of RT-PCR targeting the TCR CDR3 relied on the HTBI primer set. TCRdb analysed the multiplex PCR reads with MiXCR anew, one entry per CDR3 protein. The sample includes around 540,000 distinct CDR3 sequences, 46% seen only once; the top ten take nearly 8.5%. Sequencing was carried out using peripheral blood or thyroid tissue (not recorded which). These receptors were collected from a young woman with Graves' hyperthyroidism.

This clonotype was counted ten times or more. The V gene is TRBV29-1, the J gene TRBJ1-2; D possibly corresponds to TRBD1 (5 bases). The V gene's germline CDR1 is SQVTM and CDR2 ANQGSEA. The CDR3 totals 12 residues. V was trimmed by 7 bases and J by 5 bases, leaving 14 bases between them. Here the CDR3 DNA reads TGCAGCGGTGCGACCGGGACTTATGGCTACACCTTC. It translates to CSGATGTYGYTF.

This clonotype was recorded many times. The gene calls are TRBV25-1 and TRBJ1-2; D perhaps matches TRBD1 (6 bases). Germline V gene data show CDR1 as MGHDK and CDR2 as SYGVNS. This CDR3 contains 14 residues. The V and J ends lost 2 bases and 3 bases respectively, with 10 bases between them. This chain's CDR3 is CASSEGGSYYGYTF. Written as DNA, the CDR3 is TGTGCCAGCAGTGAAGGGGGCAGTTACTATGGCTACACCTTC.

The V call is TRBV9, the J call TRBJ2-5; D not resolved. The germline V and J ends were trimmed by 3 bases and 0 bases, with 6 bases remaining between them. Germline V gives CDR1 SGDLS, CDR2 YYNGEE. The CDR3 spans 13 residues. The CDR3 spells CASSGRDQETQYF. The CDR3 DNA is TGTGCCAGCAGCGGCCGGGACCAAGAGACCCAGTACTTC.

This clonotype was seen more than once but under ten times. The chain combines TRBV2 with TRBJ2-7, with 11 bases aligning to TRBD2. V was clipped by 8 bases and J by 3 bases; unmatched bases: 6. This CDR3 spans 14 amino acids. Germline CDR1 SNHLY, CDR2 FYNNEI. The CDR3 sequence: CASHRGTSGYEQYF. DNA for the CDR3: TGTGCCAGCCACCGTGGGACTAGCGGCTACGAGCAGTACTTC.

At least ten counts were recorded for this clonotype. The genes are TRBV29-1 and TRBJ1-2; no reliable D call. The CDR3 runs to 11 residues. Per germline, CDR1 SQVTM and CDR2 ANQGSEA. The germline V and J ends were trimmed by 0 bases and 7 bases, with 6 bases remaining between them. CDR3 amino acids: CSVEDFIGYTF. The CDR3 DNA follows: TGCAGCGTTGAAGATTTCATTGGCTACACCTTC.

CDR3 region: CASSLQVRLNTEAFF. Written as DNA, the CDR3 is TGTGCCAGCAGCTTGCAGGTCCGGTTGAACACTGAAGCTTTCTTT. The chain employs TRBV7-9 and TRBJ1-1; D ambiguous. The CDR3 loop spans 15 amino acids. Looked up from germline, CDR1 is SEHNR and CDR2 is FQNEAQ (reference sequence). Trimming left V 3 bases short and J 0 bases short, with 11 bases between.

This clonotype was seen a few times. The chain links TRBV7-2 to TRBJ2-7; 8 bases match TRBD1. This CDR3 comprises 14 residues. Per germline, CDR1 SGHTA and CDR2 FQGNSA. V shed 5 bases and J 3 bases; nucleotides not matched to a gene: 6. The CDR3 sequence is CASSPGQAYYEQYF. The CDR3 nucleotides read TGTGCCAGCAGCCCGGGACAGGCTTACTACGAGCAGTACTTC.

As concerns this clonotype: A read error may explain this, as a much larger clone is one base away. The J gene is TRBJ2-7, the V gene TRBV7-2, with TRBD1 matching 8 bases. The CDR3 is made up of 10 amino acids. The V gene's germline CDR1 is SGHTA and CDR2 FQGNSA. Unmatched junction bases numbered 6, after V lost 8 bases and J lost 12 bases. In DNA form, the CDR3 reads TGTGCCAGCTCGACAGGGGCGGCGTACTTC. Protein: CASSTGAAYF.

The chain has TRBV12-3 or TRBV12-4 and TRBJ1-1; D gene unclear. Trimming pared 5 bases from V and 5 bases from J, leaving 15 bases between. The CDR3 totals 14 residues. The CDR3 coding sequence is TGTGCCAGCAGTCCGGACCCCCCTGAGACTGAAGCTTTCTTT. It encodes CASSPDPPETEAFF.

This clonotype was detected a few times. This chain connects TRBV7-2 to TRBJ2-7, with D possibly being TRBD1 (6 bases). CDR1 is SGHTA and CDR2 is FQGNSA in the germline V gene. The CDR3 spans 11 residues. The V gene lost 7 bases and the J gene lost 5 bases, with 9 bases spanning the gap. The CDR3 nucleotides read TGTGCCAGCACACAGGGTCACGAGCAGTACTTC. It yields the protein CASTQGHEQYF.

The chain is built from TRBV5-1 and TRBJ1-1; no reliable D call. The germline V gene has CDR1 SGHRS and CDR2 YFSETQ. V was clipped by 2 bases and J by 3 bases, with 14 bases between them. This CDR3 region has 15 residues. Here the CDR3 DNA reads TGCGCCAGCAGCTTTTGGGCCCAGAGGGACACTGAAGCTTTCTTT. It specifies CASSFWAQRDTEAFF.

This clonotype was recorded many times. The gene calls are TRBV10-3 and TRBJ1-1, with a weak D call TRBD1 (5 bases). The CDR3 length is 14 residues. V shed 3 bases and J shed 1 base, with 9 bases lying between them. Germline lookup yields CDR1 ENHRY and CDR2 SYGVKD. The DNA of the CDR3 is TGTGCCATCAGTGAACGGGGGGGGAACACTGAAGCTTTCTTT. This encodes CAISERGGNTEAFF.

A word on this clonotype: This may be a read error: a much more frequent sequence differs by one nucleotide. The chain is built from TRBV7-2 and TRBJ1-4; D is perhaps TRBD1 (5 bases). This CDR3 comprises 14 residues. The germline gives CDR1 SGHTA, CDR2 FQGNSA. The V end lost 1 base, the J end lost 7 bases, and 10 bases lay between the germline ends. In DNA form, the CDR3 reads TGTGCCAGCAGCTTAGGGGAAAGGGGTGAAAAACTGTTTTTT. Protein: CASSLGERGEKLFF.

The V gene is TRBV20-1, the J gene TRBJ2-7; 7 bases match TRBD2. CDR3 length: 12 residues. The ends lost 6 bases at V and 4 bases at J; junction bases unmatched: 6. CDR1 DFQATT and CDR2 SNEGSKA come from the germline V gene (reference sequence). The CDR3: CSARVAGYEQYF. In DNA form, the CDR3 reads TGCAGTGCACGAGTAGCGGGTTACGAGCAGTACTTC.

This clonotype has only one observation. The chain couples TRBV7-9 to TRBJ1-2; the D is unclear. The germline V gene has CDR1 SEHNR and CDR2 FQNEAQ (reference sequence). This CDR3 has 14 residues. The V end lost 10 bases, the J end lost 4 bases, and 19 bases lay between the germline ends. The CDR3 region is CAISPDVKGYGYTF. In nucleotides, the CDR3 is TGTGCCATCAGTCCCGATGTTAAGGGCTATGGCTACACCTTC.

This clonotype was picked up many times. The rearrangement joins TRBV7-9 to TRBJ2-7; 7 nucleotides match TRBD2. Germline lookup yields CDR1 SEHNR and CDR2 FQNEAQ (reference sequence). Trimming at V came to 1 base and at J to 0 bases, leaving 3 bases not matched to a gene. CDR3 size: 15 residues. The CDR3 DNA follows: TGTGCCAGCAGCTTAGACGGGAGGAGCTCCTACGAGCAGTACTTC. Protein product: CASSLDGRSSYEQYF.

This clonotype was seen many times. The chain couples TRBV7-8 to TRBJ1-5, with D perhaps matching TRBD1 (5 bases). The germline V and J ends were trimmed by 7 bases and 2 bases, with 15 bases remaining between them. This CDR3 has 15 amino acids. Germline V gives CDR1 SGHVS, CDR2 FQNEAQ. The CDR3 region is CASTRGVRGNQPQHF. CDR3 DNA: TGTGCCAGCACCCGAGGGGTCCGGGGCAATCAGCCCCAGCATTTT.

This clonotype was seen a few times. The rearrangement links TRBV24-1 to TRBJ2-2; 12 bases align to TRBD2. V was pared by 3 bases and J by 2 bases, with 6 bases of the junction left unmatched. The germline gives CDR1 KGHDR, CDR2 SFDVKD. The CDR3 consists of 18 residues. CDR3 sequence: CATSDSLAGGINTGELFF. CDR3 DNA: TGTGCCACCAGTGATAGTCTAGCGGGAGGGATAAACACCGGGGAGCTGTTTTTT.

The chain employs TRBV7-9 and TRBJ1-5; D ambiguous. The CDR3 totals 14 residues. Trimming pared 5 bases from V and 4 bases from J, leaving 12 bases between. Germline V gives CDR1 SEHNR, CDR2 FQNEAQ (reference sequence). CDR3 sequence reads: CASSPSVPNQPQHF. In DNA, the CDR3 is TGTGCCAGCAGCCCATCGGTGCCAAATCAGCCCCAGCATTTT.